A single sample gave rise to the 16 T cell receptor beta chains below, sequenced in a study of blood T cell repertoires in COVID-19. Some clones are missing from TCRdb's copy, which holds only in-frame ones; the method was immunoSEQ multiplex PCR. The sample lists under 300,000 clones, approximately 82% seen once, with 4.9% in the top ten. Sample: peripheral blood. The receptors were gathered from a woman of 80 years or more with active or convalescent COVID-19.

This clone appeared a few times. The rearrangement uses TRBV9 and TRBJ2-5, with D maybe TRBD1 (6 bases). This CDR3 comprises 15 residues. The germline V and J ends were trimmed by 0 bases and 5 bases, with 14 bases remaining between them. Germline CDR1 and CDR2: SGDLS and YYNGEE. CDR3 loop: CASSVGGTRMETQYF. DNA of the CDR3: TGTGCCAGCAGCGTAGGAGGGACACGAATGGAGACCCAGTACTTC.

The chain is built from TRBV5-4 and TRBJ1-5; TRBD1 might be the D (5 bases). This CDR3 contains 12 residues. The germline CDR1 and CDR2 sequences are SGHNT and YYREEE (reference sequence). The ends were cut back, 0 bases at V and 7 bases at J, with 5 bases in the middle. This CDR3 reads CASSLEGQPQHF. CDR3 DNA: TGTGCCAGCAGCTTGGAGGGGCAGCCCCAGCATTTT.

This rearrangement joins TRBV24-1 to TRBJ2-3; 7 bases fit TRBD2. Germline V CDR1 and CDR2: KGHDR, SFDVKD. The CDR3 covers 14 residues. The J segment lost 2 bases and the V segment lost 7 bases, leaving 5 bases of the junction unmatched. CDR3 residues: CATRPGLNTDTQYF. The CDR3 DNA reads TGTGCCACCAGACCGGGACTAAACACAGATACGCAGTATTTT.

The rearrangement joins TRBV19 to TRBJ1-5, with D maybe TRBD1 (5 bases). The V gene's germline CDR1 is LNHDA and CDR2 SQIVND (reference sequence). V lost 3 bases and J 7 bases, leaving 13 bases between the germline ends. The CDR3 runs to 14 residues. CDR3 bases: TGTGCCAGTAGTATCCGCAGGGATGGCCAGCCCCAGCATTTT. Translation: CASSIRRDGQPQHF.

The rearrangement links TRBV3-1 (or the pseudogene TRBV3-2) to TRBJ1-1; D remains unclear. The V gene's germline CDR1 is LGHDT and CDR2 YNNKEL (reference sequence). V was shortened by 2 bases and J by 0 bases, with 10 bases between the two germline ends. CDR3 size: 15 residues. The CDR3, as DNA: TGTGCCAGCAGCCAATCGCAGACTTTGAACACTGAAGCTTTCTTT. Residues: CASSQSQTLNTEAFF.

The chain joins TRBV2 to TRBJ2-1; TRBD1 matches 7 bases. The junction had 8 bases not matched to a gene; V was cut back by 6 bases and J by 3 bases. Germline assignment: CDR1 SNHLY and CDR2 FYNNEI. The CDR3 is 15 amino acids. CDR3 in amino acids: CASRSRDRFYNEQFF. The CDR3 nucleotides read TGTGCCAGCAGGTCCCGGGACAGATTCTACAATGAGCAGTTCTTC. The full variable domain, rest sourced from reference TRBV2 and TRBJ2-1, is EPEVTQTPSHQVTQMGQEVILRCVPISNHLYFYWYRQILGQKVEFLVSFYNNEISEKSEIFDDQFSVERPDGSNFTLKIRSTKLEDSAMYFCASRSRDRFYNEQFFGPGTRLTVL.

This chain uses TRBV19 with TRBJ2-6, with D tentatively TRBD2 (6 bases). This CDR3 contains 17 residues. Looked up from germline, CDR1 is LNHDA and CDR2 is SQIVND (reference sequence). Trimming cost V 6 bases and J 0 bases, with 15 bases left between them. The CDR3 coding sequence is TGTGCCAGTAGCAACCCTCGGGGGTCCTCTGGGGCCAACGTCCTGACTTTC. Protein sequence: CASSNPRGSSGANVLTF. Together with reference TRBV19 and TRBJ2-6, the CDR3 gives the full variable domain: DGGITQSPKYLFRKEGQNVTLSCEQNLNHDAMYWYRQDPGQGLRLIYYSQIVNDFQKGDIAEGYSVSREKKESFPLTVTSAQKNPTAFYLCASSNPRGSSGANVLTFGAGSRLTVL.

In its sample, this clone was seen a few times. This chain connects TRBV27 to TRBJ2-5; weak D call: TRBD2 (7 bases). The CDR3 is made up of 13 amino acids. The ends were cut back, 5 bases at V and 3 bases at J, with 10 bases in the middle. Germline lookup yields CDR1 MNHEY and CDR2 SMNVEV (reference sequence). The CDR3 bases are TGTGCCAGCAGTCGGGGGGCAGAAGAGACCCAGTACTTC. It is translated as CASSRGAEETQYF.

Only a few counts were recorded for this clone. The gene calls are TRBV9 and TRBJ1-3; D unclear. Germline V gives CDR1 SGDLS, CDR2 YYNGEE. The CDR3 contains 15 residues. The germline V and J ends were trimmed by 0 bases and 2 bases, with 9 bases remaining between them. Here the CDR3 reads CASSVDGGTGNTIYF. The CDR3, as DNA: TGTGCCAGCAGCGTAGATGGAGGGACTGGAAACACCATATATTTT.

The genes are TRBV28 and TRBJ1-3; D remains unclear. Between the trimmed V and J ends, which lost 3 bases and 0 bases, there was a span of 3 bases. This CDR3 spans 13 amino acids. From germline, CDR1 is MDHEN and CDR2 SYDVKM. CDR3 amino acids: CASSFSSGNTIYF. CDR3 nucleotide sequence: TGTGCCAGCAGTTTTAGCTCTGGAAACACCATATATTTT.

The genes are TRBV28 and TRBJ1-5; weak D call: TRBD1 (5 bases). In germline, CDR1 is MDHEN, CDR2 SYDVKM. The CDR3 is made up of 14 amino acids. With 3 bases removed from V and 7 bases from J, the gap between germline ends came to 13 bases. The CDR3 protein is CASSFKGNWQPQHF. The CDR3 region has the DNA TGTGCCAGCAGTTTCAAGGGGAATTGGCAGCCCCAGCATTTT.

The chain combines TRBV5-1 with TRBJ1-4; D not resolved. This CDR3 is 13 amino acids long. CDR1 SGHRS and CDR2 YFSETQ come from the germline V gene. With 1 base removed from V and 7 bases from J, the gap between germline ends came to 8 bases. CDR3 in DNA: TGCGCCAGCAGCTTGACGGTTGCTGAAAAACTGTTTTTT. This gives the protein CASSLTVAEKLFF.

V usage is TRBV3-1 (or the pseudogene TRBV3-2) and J usage is TRBJ2-2; tentative D call: TRBD2 (6 bases). CDR3 length: 15 amino acids. The germline V gene has CDR1 LGHDT and CDR2 YNNKEL (reference sequence). V was shortened by 4 bases and J by 9 bases, with 18 bases between the two germline ends. CDR3 coding DNA: TGTGCCAGCAGCCGTCTCGGGCGGGACGGTAGGGAGCTGTTTTTT. Protein: CASSRLGRDGRELFF.

The chain carries TRBV12-3 or TRBV12-4 and TRBJ1-6, with unresolved D. The CDR3 length is 11 residues. V lost 8 bases and J lost 8, with 7 bases in between. CDR3 bases: TGTGCCAGCGAGGAGGATTCACCCCTCCACTTT. This codes for CASEEDSPLHF.

J is TRBJ2-3 and V is TRBV5-4, with 11 bases identical to TRBD2. CDR3 length: 16 amino acids. Germline values: CDR1 SGHNT, CDR2 YYREEE (reference sequence). V dropped 2 bases and J dropped 0; count of bases not matched to a gene: 2. The CDR3 protein is CASSLTSGGSTDTQYF. Here the CDR3 DNA reads TGTGCCAGCAGCTTAACTAGCGGGGGAAGCACAGATACGCAGTATTTT. Using reference TRBV5-4 and TRBJ2-3 for the parts outside the CDR3, the full variable domain is ETGVTQSPTHLIKTRGQQVTLRCSSQSGHNTVSWYQQALGQGPQFIFQYYREEENGRGNFPPRFSGLQFPNYSSELNVNALELDDSALYLCASSLTSGGSTDTQYFGPGTRLTVL.

J is TRBJ2-6 and V is TRBV2; D is unclear. In germline, CDR1 is SNHLY, CDR2 FYNNEI. The CDR3 is 17 amino acids. V gave up 4 bases and J gave up 1 base, with 14 bases separating them. The CDR3: CASSAETPRSGANVLTF. The CDR3 DNA sequence: TGTGCCAGCAGTGCTGAGACCCCCAGGTCTGGGGCCAACGTCCTGACTTTC.